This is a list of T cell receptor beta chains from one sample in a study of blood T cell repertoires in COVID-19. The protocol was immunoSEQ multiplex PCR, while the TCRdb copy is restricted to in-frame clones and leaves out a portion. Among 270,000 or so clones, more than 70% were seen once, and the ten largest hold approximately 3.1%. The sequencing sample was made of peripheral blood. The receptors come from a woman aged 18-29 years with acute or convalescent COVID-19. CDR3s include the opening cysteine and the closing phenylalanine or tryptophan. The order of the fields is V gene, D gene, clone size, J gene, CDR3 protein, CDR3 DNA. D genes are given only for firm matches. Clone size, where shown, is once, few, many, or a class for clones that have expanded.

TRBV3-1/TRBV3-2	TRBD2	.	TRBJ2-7	CASSQGEGLEQYF	TGTGCCAGCAGCCAAGGGGAGGGGCTCGAGCAGTACTTC
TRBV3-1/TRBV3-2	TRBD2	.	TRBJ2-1	CASSATSGRSGNEQFF	TGTGCCAGCAGCGCGACTAGCGGGAGGTCGGGCAATGAGCAGTTCTTC
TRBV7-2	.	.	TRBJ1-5	CASSLADRQPQHF	TGTGCCAGCAGCTTAGCCGACAGGCAGCCCCAGCATTTT
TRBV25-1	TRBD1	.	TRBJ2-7	CASSGHDRAPFYEQYF	TGTGCCAGCAGTGGGCACGACAGGGCCCCCTTCTACGAGCAGTACTTC
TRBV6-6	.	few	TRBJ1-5	CASSYQTGPYNQPQHF	TGTGCCAGCAGTTACCAAACAGGGCCCTACAATCAGCCCCAGCATTTT
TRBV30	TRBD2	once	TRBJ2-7	CASTLAGGHYEQYF	TGTGCCTCCACACTAGCGGGAGGACACTACGAGCAGTACTTC
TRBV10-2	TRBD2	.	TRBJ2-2	CASSEEREPGELFF	TGCGCCAGCAGTGAGGAGCGGGAGCCCGGGGAGCTGTTTTTT
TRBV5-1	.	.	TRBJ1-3	CASSETVGASRGNTIYF	TGCGCCAGCAGCGAGACTGTGGGGGCGTCTCGTGGAAACACCATATATTTT
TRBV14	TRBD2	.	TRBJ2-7	CASSRPGSSGRFNEQYF	TGTGCCAGCAGCCGACCTGGTTCTAGCGGGAGGTTCAACGAGCAGTACTTC
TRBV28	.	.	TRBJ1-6	CASSLERSPLHF	TGTGCCAGCAGTTTAGAGCGGTCACCCCTCCACTTT
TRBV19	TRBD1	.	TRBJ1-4	CASTITGGREKLFF	TGTGCCAGTACCATAACAGGGGGCCGTGAAAAACTGTTTTTT
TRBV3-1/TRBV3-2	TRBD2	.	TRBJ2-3	CASSRPLGSLSSGDSDTQYF	TGTGCCAGCAGCCGGCCCCTGGGCAGCTTGTCTAGCGGAGACTCAGATACGCAGTATTTT
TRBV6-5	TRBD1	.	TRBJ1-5	CASSRLTGVNQPQHF	TGTGCCAGCAGCAGACTTACAGGGGTAAATCAGCCCCAGCATTTT
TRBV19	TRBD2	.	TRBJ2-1	CASSITLATSGRLGVNEQFF	TGTGCCAGTAGTATCACACTCGCGACTAGCGGGCGACTGGGGGTTAATGAGCAGTTCTTC
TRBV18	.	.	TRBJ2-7	CASSPAGSGAYEQYF	TGTGCCAGCTCACCTGCGGGGTCGGGGGCCTACGAGCAGTACTTC
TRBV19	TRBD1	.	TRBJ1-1	CASSTGGRTEAFF	TGTGCCAGTAGTACAGGGGGCAGGACTGAAGCTTTCTTT
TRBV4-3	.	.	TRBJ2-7	CASSQVTGTYEQYF	TGCGCCAGCAGCCAAGTGACGGGTACCTACGAGCAGTACTTC
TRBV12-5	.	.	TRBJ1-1	CASGLDPGTEAFF	TGTGCTAGTGGTCTGGATCCGGGCACTGAAGCTTTCTTT
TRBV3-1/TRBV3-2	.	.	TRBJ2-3	CASSQDGPGVNTDTQYF	TGTGCCAGCAGCCAAGACGGACCGGGGGTGAACACAGATACGCAGTATTTT
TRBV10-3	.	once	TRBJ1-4	CAISDRQTDEKLFF	TGTGCCATCAGTGACCGACAGACAGACGAAAAACTGTTTTTT
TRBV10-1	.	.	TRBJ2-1	CASSESNTLAFYNEQFF	TGCGCCAGCAGTGAGTCTAATACTCTAGCGTTCTACAATGAGCAGTTCTTC
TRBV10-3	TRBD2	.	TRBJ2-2	CAISTTSANTGELFF	TGTGCCATCAGCACGACTAGCGCGAACACCGGGGAGCTGTTTTTT
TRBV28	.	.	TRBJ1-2	CASSFGAVYGYTF	TGTGCCAGCAGTTTTGGGGCGGTCTATGGCTACACCTTC
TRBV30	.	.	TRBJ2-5	CAWSPRGAGSVAQYF	TGTGCCTGGAGTCCTCGGGGGGCGGGGTCCGTGGCCCAGTACTTC
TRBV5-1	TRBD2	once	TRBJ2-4	CASSLGLAENIQYF	TGCGCCAGCAGCCTGGGACTAGCGGAAAACATTCAGTACTTC
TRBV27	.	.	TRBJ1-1	CASSLGLDREAFF	TGTGCCAGCAGTTTGGGGCTTGATCGGGAAGCTTTCTTT
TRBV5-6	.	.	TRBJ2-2	CASSDVEGEPTGELFF	TGTGCCAGCAGCGACGTCGAGGGGGAGCCAACCGGGGAGCTGTTTTTT
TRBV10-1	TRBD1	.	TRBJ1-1	CASSDSHQGQGNTEAFF	TGCGCCAGCAGTGATTCTCATCAGGGACAGGGAAATACTGAAGCTTTCTTT
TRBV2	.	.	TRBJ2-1	CASSSGLLYEQFF	TGTGCCAGCAGTAGCGGGCTCTTATATGAGCAGTTCTTC
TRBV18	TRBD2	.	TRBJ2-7	CASSPPGLAVYEQYF	TGTGCCAGCTCACCACCGGGACTAGCGGTCTACGAGCAGTACTTC
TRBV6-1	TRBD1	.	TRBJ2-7	CASSERGQGTYEQYF	TGTGCCAGCAGTGAAAGGGGACAGGGTACATACGAGCAGTACTTC
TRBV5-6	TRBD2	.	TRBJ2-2	CASSPLAGNTGELFF	TGTGCCAGCAGCCCCCTAGCGGGAAACACCGGGGAGCTGTTTTTT
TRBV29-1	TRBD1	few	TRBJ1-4	CSVEAAGGASEKLFF	TGCAGCGTTGAAGCGGCAGGGGGCGCGAGTGAAAAACTGTTTTTT
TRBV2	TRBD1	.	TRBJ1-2	CASSHWDRGIPGYTF	TGTGCCAGCAGCCATTGGGACAGGGGTATCCCTGGCTACACCTTC
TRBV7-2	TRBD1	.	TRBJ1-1	CASSPGQGSTEAFF	TGTGCCAGCAGCCCAGGACAGGGCAGCACTGAAGCTTTCTTT
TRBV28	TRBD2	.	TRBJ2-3	CASSFGLAGYTDTQYF	TGTGCCAGCAGTTTTGGACTAGCGGGATACACAGATACGCAGTATTTT
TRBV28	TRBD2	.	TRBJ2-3	CASSLPPGLAGGHTDTQYF	TGTGCCAGCAGTTTACCCCCGGGACTAGCGGGAGGGCACACAGATACGCAGTATTTT
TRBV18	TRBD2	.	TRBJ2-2	CASSTPSGRNTGELFF	TGTGCCAGCTCCACTCCGAGCGGGAGAAACACCGGGGAGCTGTTTTTT
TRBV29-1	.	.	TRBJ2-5	CSVEHTGSETQYF	TGCAGCGTTGAACATACAGGCTCCGAGACCCAGTACTTC
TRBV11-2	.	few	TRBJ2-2	CASSPLDGRAGELFF	TGTGCCAGCAGCCCCCTCGATGGGCGGGCCGGGGAGCTGTTTTTT
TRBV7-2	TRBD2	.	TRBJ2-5	CASSLGGSTQYF	TGTGCCAGCAGCTTGGGGGGGTCTACCCAGTACTTC
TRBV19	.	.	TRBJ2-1	CASSFGRRSEQFF	TGTGCCAGTAGTTTCGGGAGACGGAGTGAGCAGTTCTTC